Listed below are T cell receptor beta chains from one sample, sequenced in a study of T-cell reconstitution after alpha-beta-depleted transplantation in children. TCRdb ran MiXCR on the PCR reads and lists one entry per CDR3 protein. The sample lists around 680,000 distinct CDR3 sequences, approximately 17% occurring once. The sequencing here drew on PBMCs from the stem cell graft donor, taken from the stem cell graft. Receptors originate from a human donor who donated a stem cell graft to a child with acute myeloid leukemia. Both conserved end residues are part of each CDR3.

V gene: TRBV7-9
J gene: TRBJ1-6
CDR3 protein: CASSLGGSGPNSPLHF

V gene: TRBV29-1
J gene: TRBJ2-7
CDR3 protein: CSVQVQAGSYEQYF

V gene: TRBV30
J gene: TRBJ2-7
CDR3 protein: CAWSAGLIYEQYF

V gene: TRBV7-2
J gene: TRBJ1-5
CDR3 protein: CASSLLRHLNQPQHF

V gene: TRBV12-3/TRBV12-4
J gene: TRBJ2-7
CDR3 protein: CASSLRDRGPYEQYF

V gene: TRBV6-6
J gene: TRBJ2-2
CDR3 protein: CASKRDRGRPGTGELFF

V gene: TRBV21-1
J gene: TRBJ2-7
CDR3 protein: CASSRGQGAIEQYF

V gene: TRBV20-1
J gene: TRBJ2-2
CDR3 protein: CSARVPRHSGSGELFF

V gene: TRBV18
J gene: TRBJ2-1
CDR3 protein: CASSLPPEQFF

V gene: TRBV5-6
J gene: TRBJ2-5
CDR3 protein: CASSLAWLAGAIGETQYF

V gene: TRBV20-1
J gene: TRBJ2-3
CDR3 protein: CSARPRGSNRGSSTDTQYF

V gene: TRBV7-2
J gene: TRBJ2-1
CDR3 protein: CASSLGLGGGNNEQFF

V gene: TRBV29-1
J gene: TRBJ1-3
CDR3 protein: CSVDDESHSGNTIYF

V gene: TRBV20-1
J gene: TRBJ1-6
CDR3 protein: CSARSDGKYNSPLHF

V gene: TRBV4-2
J gene: TRBJ2-1
CDR3 protein: CASSRRGRNNEQFF

V gene: TRBV5-1
J gene: TRBJ2-3
CDR3 protein: CASSLAGPLVGDTQYF

V gene: TRBV7-9
J gene: TRBJ1-3
CDR3 protein: CASSLGTIGNTIYF

V gene: TRBV20-1
J gene: TRBJ2-3
CDR3 protein: CSASGGADTQYF

V gene: TRBV7-2
J gene: TRBJ1-6
CDR3 protein: CASSAQPHENSPLHF

V gene: TRBV5-5
J gene: TRBJ2-2
CDR3 protein: CASSFVQGVTGDLFF

V gene: TRBV15
J gene: TRBJ1-4
CDR3 protein: CATSRDLDSKLFF

V gene: TRBV10-1
J gene: TRBJ2-1
CDR3 protein: CASSDLGLGDEQFF

V gene: TRBV7-2
J gene: TRBJ1-1
CDR3 protein: CASSFQEGTAFF

V gene: TRBV7-9
J gene: TRBJ2-3
CDR3 protein: CASSDDRADTQYF

V gene: TRBV2
J gene: TRBJ2-2
CDR3 protein: CASITFSANTGELFF

V gene: TRBV5-1
J gene: TRBJ2-2
CDR3 protein: CASSFTGSAGELFF

V gene: TRBV12-3/TRBV12-4
J gene: TRBJ1-3
CDR3 protein: CASRHTPGGSSGNTIYF

V gene: TRBV20-1
J gene: TRBJ1-6
CDR3 protein: CSARAGGNSPLHF

V gene: TRBV7-2
J gene: TRBJ2-5
CDR3 protein: CASSFRWGETQYF

V gene: TRBV29-1
J gene: TRBJ2-2
CDR3 protein: CSVAGRLTGELFF

V gene: TRBV20-1
J gene: TRBJ1-5
CDR3 protein: CSATLAGRDNQPQHF

V gene: TRBV12-3/TRBV12-4
J gene: TRBJ2-1
CDR3 protein: CASSLSLAGGNEQFF

V gene: TRBV5-1
J gene: TRBJ2-1
CDR3 protein: CASSLERQGVNNEQFF

V gene: TRBV7-9
J gene: TRBJ2-5
CDR3 protein: CASSLVRGSQETQYF

V gene: TRBV13
J gene: TRBJ2-5
CDR3 protein: CASSPLIGRETQYF

V gene: TRBV20-1
J gene: TRBJ2-7
CDR3 protein: CSAMDRGYYEQYF

V gene: TRBV7-2
J gene: TRBJ2-5
CDR3 protein: CASSMTGFGETQYF

V gene: TRBV20-1
J gene: TRBJ1-1
CDR3 protein: CSASDVSEAFF

V gene: TRBV5-1
J gene: TRBJ2-3
CDR3 protein: CASSSGVDTQYF

V gene: TRBV28
J gene: TRBJ1-2
CDR3 protein: CASSLYSGGSYGYTF

V gene: TRBV12-3/TRBV12-4
J gene: TRBJ2-5
CDR3 protein: CASSFVAQRKETQYF

V gene: TRBV19
J gene: TRBJ2-1
CDR3 protein: CASSIKGASGEQFF

V gene: TRBV5-1
J gene: TRBJ2-5
CDR3 protein: CASSLVGPETQYF

V gene: TRBV20-1
J gene: TRBJ2-1
CDR3 protein: CSAVPNLAGGYNEQFF

V gene: TRBV7-2
J gene: TRBJ2-5
CDR3 protein: CASIPMGTGRLQETQYF

V gene: TRBV7-6
J gene: TRBJ2-1
CDR3 protein: CASSLVDGGLYNEQFF

V gene: TRBV10-2
J gene: TRBJ2-1
CDR3 protein: CASRVEGYNEQFF

V gene: TRBV20-1
J gene: TRBJ1-1
CDR3 protein: CSAIYHNLDRLKNEAFF

V gene: TRBV20-1
J gene: TRBJ1-1
CDR3 protein: CSAREWQGANTEAFF

V gene: TRBV14
J gene: TRBJ2-7
CDR3 protein: CASSQLQRASGHSYEQYF

V gene: TRBV25-1
J gene: TRBJ1-5
CDR3 protein: CASSESGGINQPQHF

V gene: TRBV20-1
J gene: TRBJ2-1
CDR3 protein: CCAGIYRGRWKSNEQFF

V gene: TRBV7-9
J gene: TRBJ2-3
CDR3 protein: CASSPVRGGVADTQYF